One sample yielded the 15 T cell receptor beta chains listed below, sequenced in a study of sequential checkpoint blockade in melanoma. The treatment was: randomized to nivolumab then ipilimumab (arm A) or the reverse (arm B). Sequenced by immunoSEQ multiplex PCR; TCRdb stores in-frame clones only, minus some. The sample yields more than 10,000 clones, roughly 65% seen once. Sequenced here: CD8+ T cells sorted from blood (inferred from file names), sampled from a patient given nivolumab and ipilimumab in sequence. These receptors all stem from a human donor with melanoma.

This chain links TRBV4-1 with TRBJ2-3; maybe TRBD1 (6 bases). The CDR3 has 18 residues. V was cut by 2 bases and J by 0 bases, with 18 bases left in between. Germline V gene data show CDR1 as MGHRA and CDR2 as YSYEKL. CDR3 residues: CASSQSEGQMVSTDTQYF. Written as DNA, the CDR3 is TGCGCCAGCAGCCAATCCGAAGGACAGATGGTTAGCACAGATACGCAGTATTTT.

The genes are TRBV27 and TRBJ2-7; 7 nucleotides match TRBD1. CDR1 is MNHEY, CDR2 SMNVEV, per germline (reference sequence). The junction had 8 bases not matched to a gene; V was cut back by 5 bases and J by 4 bases. The CDR3 consists of 14 residues. Here the CDR3 reads CASSPAPTGYEQYF. The CDR3 DNA is TGTGCCAGCAGTCCAGCTCCGACAGGGTACGAGCAGTACTTC.

J is TRBJ2-1 and V is TRBV29-1, with D perhaps matching TRBD1 (5 bases). From germline, CDR1 is SQVTM and CDR2 ANQGSEA. This CDR3 is built from 12 residues. The V gene lost 4 bases and the J gene lost 2 bases, with 6 bases spanning the gap. The CDR3 DNA is TGCAGCGTTGCGACAGCCTACAATGAGCAGTTCTTC. It yields the protein CSVATAYNEQFF.

This rearrangement joins TRBV29-1 to TRBJ1-2, with a weak D call TRBD1 (6 bases). V dropped 4 bases and J dropped 4 bases, with 10 bases sitting between them. Germline assignment: CDR1 SQVTM and CDR2 ANQGSEA. The CDR3 consists of 12 residues. CDR3 coding DNA: TGCAGCGTTGCGGGGGGGCCCTATGGCTACACCTTC. Translation: CSVAGGPYGYTF.

The V call is TRBV4-1, the J call TRBJ2-5, with TRBD2 matching over 9 bases. Germline V gene data show CDR1 as MGHRA and CDR2 as YSYEKL. Germline trimming cut 4 bases from V and 5 bases from J; bases unmatched to any gene: 11. This CDR3 has 16 amino acids. CDR3 loop: CASSPRAGGGGETQYF. CDR3 nucleotide sequence: TGCGCCAGCAGCCCGCGAGCGGGGGGAGGGGGGGAGACCCAGTACTTC.

As regards this clone: The junction shows a germline mismatch at one end, possibly a read error. The genes are TRBV5-1 and TRBJ2-5; possibly TRBD2 for D (7 bases). The length of the CDR3 is 15 residues. Germline V gene sequence: CDR1 SGHRS, CDR2 YFSETQ. In DNA, the CDR3 is TGCGCCTGCAGCTTGGAGGGGGGGGGCCCAGAGACCCAGTACTTC. Translating gives CACSLEGGGPETQYF.

The rearrangement uses TRBV9 and TRBJ2-1; tentatively, D is TRBD1 (5 bases). This CDR3 comprises 15 residues. Per germline, CDR1 SGDLS and CDR2 YYNGEE. Trimming left V 2 bases short and J 6 bases short, with 15 bases between. This CDR3 is CASSVWAQGPNEQFF. Written as DNA, the CDR3 is TGTGCCAGCAGCGTGTGGGCCCAGGGCCCCAATGAGCAGTTCTTC.

The genes are TRBV30 and TRBJ2-7; 8 bases are a match to TRBD2. The trim removed 2 bases at V and 2 bases at J, leaving 11 bases unmatched. The CDR3 is made up of 16 amino acids. From germline, CDR1 is GTSNPN and CDR2 SVGIG (reference sequence). The CDR3: CAWSPLTSVHTYEQYF. CDR3 DNA: TGTGCCTGGAGTCCCCTGACTAGCGTTCACACCTACGAGCAGTACTTC. The full variable domain, its missing parts supplied by reference TRBV30 and TRBJ2-7, is SQTIHQWPATLVQPVGSPLSLECTVEGTSNPNLYWYRQAAGRGLQLLFYSVGIGQISSEVPQNLSASRPQDRQFILSSKKLLLSDSGFYLCAWSPLTSVHTYEQYFGPGTRLTVT.

This chain links TRBV6-5 with TRBJ1-5; TRBD1 might be the D (5 bases). Trimming removed 0 bases from V and 1 base from J, with 10 bases in between. This CDR3 is built from 16 residues. Germline loops: CDR1 MNHEY, CDR2 SVGAGI. CDR3 loop: CASSYSQGSSNQPQHF. In DNA, the CDR3 is TGTGCCAGCAGTTACTCGCAGGGTTCGAGCAATCAGCCCCAGCATTTT.

CDR3: CASSWAGGGKNIQYF. The CDR3 DNA follows: TGTGCCAGCAGTTGGGCAGGGGGAGGCAAAAACATTCAGTACTTC. V gene TRBV27 combines with J gene TRBJ2-4; possible D gene TRBD1, 7 bases. V was cut by 4 bases and J by 3 bases, with 13 bases left in between. This CDR3 is built from 15 residues. CDR1 and CDR2 from the germline V gene are MNHEY and SMNVEV (reference sequence).

This sequence joins TRBV4-1 and TRBJ1-1; 7 nucleotides line up with TRBD1. The CDR3 totals 17 residues. CDR1 and CDR2 (germline): MGHRA, YSYEKL. V shed 1 base, J shed 0 bases, and the junction held 8 bases outside the gene matches. CDR3 sequence: CASSQVAGGYMNTEAFF. The CDR3 DNA reads as TGCGCCAGCAGCCAAGTGGCAGGGGGATATATGAACACTGAAGCTTTCTTT.

The V and J genes are TRBV5-1 and TRBJ2-3; TRBD1 is a possible D gene (5 bases). Germline lookup yields CDR1 SGHRS and CDR2 YFSETQ. With 0 bases removed from V and 4 bases from J, the gap between germline ends came to 9 bases. This CDR3 comprises 14 residues. CDR3 loop: CASSLDWGADTQYF. The CDR3 DNA sequence: TGCGCCAGCAGCTTGGACTGGGGCGCAGATACGCAGTATTTT.

Comments on this clone: This sample also contains other DNA sequences that code for the same CDR3. J is TRBJ2-5 and V is TRBV7-9, with TRBD2 matching over 10 bases. The germline CDR1 and CDR2 sequences are SEHNR and FQNEAQ (reference sequence). There are 16 residues in the CDR3. The trim removed 1 base at V and 0 bases at J, leaving 2 bases unmatched. The CDR3 nucleotides read TGTGCCAGCAGCTTAGTTGGACTAGCGGACCAAGAGACCCAGTACTTC. This sequence encodes CASSLVGLADQETQYF.

The chain combines TRBV5-8 with TRBJ1-4; 11 positions match TRBD1. CDR3 length: 16 amino acids. CDR1 and CDR2 from the germline V gene are SGHTS and YDEGEE. The ends lost 3 bases at V and 3 bases at J; junction bases unmatched: 4. The CDR3 here is CASSSPGQGANEKLFF. In nucleotides, the CDR3 is TGTGCCAGCAGCTCGCCGGGACAGGGGGCTAATGAAAAACTGTTTTTT.

This clone occurred once. V is TRBV7-3 and J is TRBJ2-1; D is perhaps TRBD2 (6 bases). V lost 3 bases and J 8 bases, leaving 11 bases between the germline ends. CDR3 size: 13 residues. Germline V CDR1 and CDR2: SGHTA, FQGTGA. The CDR3 here is CASSLGPGDEQFF. CDR3 bases: TGTGCCAGCAGCTTGGGTCCGGGGGATGAGCAGTTCTTC. The variable domain in full, completed from reference TRBV7-3 and TRBJ2-1, reads GAGVSQTPSNKVTEKGKYVELRCDPISGHTALYWYRQSLGQGPEFLIYFQGTGAADDSGLPNDRFFAVRPEGSVSTLKIQRTERGDSAVYLCASSLGPGDEQFFGPGTRLTVL.